The 31 T cell receptor beta chains in this list originate from one sample, sequenced in a study of cytomegalovirus exposure and HLA in healthy donors. PCR involved 60 Vbeta and 13 Jbeta primers. Generated by immunoSEQ multiplex PCR, the TCRdb table keeps only in-frame clones and is missing some. This repertoire includes 100,000 to 150,000 clones. The sample consisted of PBMCs. These receptor sequences come from a man aged 18 to 35 in good health and CMV-seronegative.

The chain uses TRBV30 and TRBJ2-3, with D unresolved. Trimming cost V 1 base and J 0 bases, with 8 bases left between them. Germline-derived CDR1 and CDR2 are GTSNPN and SVGIG (reference sequence). The CDR3 runs 14 residues. CDR3: CAWSGHQSTDTQYF. The CDR3 DNA is TGTGCCTGGAGTGGACACCAGAGCACAGATACGCAGTATTTT.

J is TRBJ1-2 and V is TRBV29-1; possibly TRBD1 for D (6 bases). The ends were cut back, 3 bases at V and 3 bases at J, with 8 bases in the middle. The germline V gene encodes CDR1 SQVTM and CDR2 ANQGSEA. The CDR3 spans 12 residues. CDR3 coding DNA: TGCAGCGTTGAGTCAGGGGACTATGGCTACACCTTC. Translating gives CSVESGDYGYTF. The variable domain in full, with the rest retrieved from reference TRBV29-1 and TRBJ1-2, is SAVISQKPSRDICQRGTSLTIQCQVDSQVTMMFWYRQQPGQSLTLIATANQGSEATYESGFVIDKFPISRPNLTFSTLTVSNMSPEDSSIYLCSVESGDYGYTFGSGTRLTVV.

The genes are TRBV28 and TRBJ1-1; D unclear. V was trimmed by 5 bases and J by 0 bases, leaving 13 bases between them. Germline V gives CDR1 MDHEN, CDR2 SYDVKM. This CDR3 is built from 15 residues. DNA of the CDR3: TGTGCCAGCAGTGCCTCGAGCGGCATGAACACTGAAGCTTTCTTT. Protein: CASSASSGMNTEAFF.

The V call is TRBV19, the J call TRBJ1-2; maybe TRBD1 (5 bases). The germline V gene encodes CDR1 LNHDA and CDR2 SQIVND (reference sequence). V lost 8 bases, J lost 8 bases, and 27 bases lay in between. CDR3 length equals 16 residues. In DNA form, the CDR3 reads TGTGCCAGTGCCCCTAGGGGCAGGTACCTTTTGTGGGGCTACACCTTC. Amino acid sequence: CASAPRGRYLLWGYTF.

This chain uses TRBV5-4 with TRBJ1-4; D is uncertain. V was cut by 0 bases and J by 4 bases, with 10 bases left in between. The CDR3 is 15 residues long. Germline assignment: CDR1 SGHNT and CDR2 YYREEE (reference sequence). The CDR3 DNA reads as TGTGCCAGCAGCTTGGACCCTACTGGTAATGAAAAACTGTTTTTT. Translation gives CASSLDPTGNEKLFF.

This sequence joins TRBV5-1 and TRBJ2-7, with 10 bases matching TRBD1. This CDR3 has 16 residues. The germline gives CDR1 SGHRS, CDR2 YFSETQ. Unmatched junction bases numbered 12, after V lost 4 bases and J lost 5 bases. The DNA for the CDR3 is TGCGCCAGCAGCGCACGACAGGGGGCAAGGGTCCACGAGCAGTACTTC. It translates to CASSARQGARVHEQYF.

This chain connects TRBV6-1 to TRBJ1-2; unclear D gene. The germline V gene has CDR1 MNHNS and CDR2 SASEGT. The CDR3 contains 13 residues. The ends were cut back, 1 base at V and 7 bases at J, with 10 bases in the middle. CDR3 DNA: TGTGCCAGCAGTGAAGTAGATCGTTTTGGCTACACCTTC. Its protein product is CASSEVDRFGYTF.

The chain recombines TRBV4-1 with TRBJ2-5; D may be TRBD2 (5 bases). The CDR3 is 14 residues long. Germline V CDR1 and CDR2: MGHRA, YSYEKL. Trimming cost V 4 bases and J 3 bases, with 12 bases left between them. In DNA, the CDR3 is TGCGCCAGCAGCCCCTCGGACGGGAAAGAGACCCAGTACTTC. Protein product: CASSPSDGKETQYF.

The chain couples TRBV2 to TRBJ2-2, with 7 bases that match TRBD2. The germline CDR1 and CDR2 sequences are SNHLY and FYNNEI. The CDR3 loop spans 13 amino acids. Germline trimming cut 10 bases from V and 7 bases from J; bases unmatched to any gene: 9. CDR3 bases: TGTGCCACGGCGGGGGAGGTGGTCGGGGAGCTGTTTTTT. Translating it yields CATAGEVVGELFF.

The chain combines TRBV19 with TRBJ2-2; 9 positions agree with TRBD2. After removal of 3 bases from V and 5 bases from J, the junction contained 1 base not matched to a gene. Germline CDR1 and CDR2: LNHDA and SQIVND (reference sequence). CDR3 length: 14 residues. CDR3 nucleotide sequence: TGTGCCAGTAGTATTCTAGCGGGAACCGGGGAGCTGTTTTTT. Its translation is CASSILAGTGELFF.

The genes are TRBV29-1 and TRBJ2-5, with 9 bases aligning to TRBD1. Germline V gives CDR1 SQVTM, CDR2 ANQGSEA. Trimming cost V 4 bases and J 3 bases; bases outside gene matches: 3. The CDR3 is 13 amino acids. Here the CDR3 reads CSVGTGDKETQYF. CDR3 bases: TGCAGCGTTGGGACAGGGGATAAAGAGACCCAGTACTTC.

V and J are TRBV9 and TRBJ2-2; unclear D gene. The V gene lost 2 bases and the J gene lost 1 base, with 3 bases spanning the gap. The germline gives CDR1 SGDLS, CDR2 YYNGEE. There are 13 residues in the CDR3. The CDR3, as DNA: TGTGCCAGCAGCGTGAGGAACACCGGGGAGCTGTTTTTT. Translated: CASSVRNTGELFF.

The chain joins TRBV28 to TRBJ2-3; D is uncertain. The V end was cut by 4 bases, the J end by 0 bases, with 8 bases between. Germline CDR1 reads MDHEN; CDR2 reads SYDVKM. The CDR3 length is 14 residues. The CDR3 DNA sequence: TGTGCCAGCAGTTCCCCCCGGAGCACAGATACGCAGTATTTT. Translation: CASSSPRSTDTQYF.

The rearrangement joins TRBV4-3 to TRBJ1-5, with D perhaps matching TRBD1 (6 bases). The length of the CDR3 is 14 residues. V was trimmed by 4 bases and J by 4 bases, leaving 11 bases between them. Germline CDR1 LGHNA, CDR2 YSLEER. In nucleotides, the CDR3 is TGCGCCAGCAGCCCCCAAAGGGGGAATCAGCCCCAGCATTTT. This sequence encodes CASSPQRGNQPQHF.

J is TRBJ1-2 and V is TRBV10-3, with D perhaps matching TRBD1 (5 bases). With 10 bases removed from V and 7 bases from J, the gap between germline ends came to 19 bases. This CDR3 region has 13 residues. The germline V gene encodes CDR1 ENHRY and CDR2 SYGVKD. The CDR3 spells CATKEGEGLGYTF. The CDR3 nucleotides are TGTGCCACAAAAGAGGGAGAGGGACTTGGCTACACCTTC.

The CDR3 sequence: CASSLDLTSGRAKNIQYF. The CDR3 coding sequence is TGTGCCAGCAGCTTGGACCTTACTAGCGGGAGGGCCAAAAACATTCAGTACTTC. The rearrangement links TRBV5-6 to TRBJ2-4, with 12 bases lining up with TRBD2. Trimming at V came to 0 bases and at J to 1 base, leaving 5 bases not matched to a gene. The germline CDR1 and CDR2 sequences are SGHDT and YYEEEE. The CDR3 covers 18 residues.

The chain joins TRBV5-6 to TRBJ2-3; D call uncertain. Germline CDR1 and CDR2: SGHDT and YYEEEE. V gave up 2 bases and J gave up 1 base, with 11 bases separating them. This CDR3 contains 15 residues. DNA for the CDR3: TGTGCCAGCAGCTTCGAGCCCCAGGGCACAGATACGCAGTATTTT. This translates into CASSFEPQGTDTQYF.

This chain joins TRBV6-5 and TRBJ2-7, with D tentatively TRBD1 (5 bases). CDR1 and CDR2 from the germline V gene are MNHEY and SVGAGI. The CDR3 extends over 15 amino acids. V was clipped by 11 bases and J by 2 bases, with 22 bases between them. The CDR3 nucleotides read TGTGCCGCCAAAAGGGGCTGGTCAGACACCTACGAGCAGTACTTC. Its translation: CAAKRGWSDTYEQYF.

V is TRBV10-2 and J is TRBJ2-7; the match to TRBD2 covers 11 bases. The CDR3 has 18 residues. The germline CDR1 and CDR2 sequences are WSHSY and SAAADI. The V and J ends lost 3 bases and 6 bases, in that order; junction bases with no gene match: 16. DNA for the CDR3: TGCGCCAGCAGTGATTTCTTTTCAATAGCGGGAGGGAGCGGCGAGCAGTACTTC. This gives the protein CASSDFFSIAGGSGEQYF.

The J gene is TRBJ1-1, the V gene TRBV2; 9 positions match TRBD1. From germline, CDR1 is SNHLY and CDR2 FYNNEI. The CDR3 runs 15 residues. The trim removed 2 bases at V and 5 bases at J, leaving 6 bases unmatched. The CDR3 loop reads CASSENRGRRTEAFF. The DNA for the CDR3 is TGTGCCAGCAGTGAAAACAGGGGGCGCCGGACTGAAGCTTTCTTT.

This sequence joins TRBV6-4 and TRBJ2-2; 8 bases agree with TRBD2. Germline values: CDR1 MRHNA, CDR2 SNTAGT. The CDR3 contains 14 residues. Losses at the gene ends were 4 bases for V and 4 bases for J; bases not matched to a gene: 2. The DNA of the CDR3 is TGTGCCAGCAGTGCGGGAGGGCCCACCGGGGAGCTGTTTTTT. Translation gives CASSAGGPTGELFF.

The V call is TRBV9, the J call TRBJ2-2, with TRBD2 as a possible D gene (5 bases). The V gene lost 0 bases and the J gene lost 7 bases, with 10 bases spanning the gap. The CDR3 length is 14 residues. CDR1 is SGDLS, CDR2 YYNGEE, per germline. CDR3 amino acids: CASSVAPGVGELFF. The CDR3 nucleotides are TGTGCCAGCAGCGTAGCCCCCGGGGTCGGGGAGCTGTTTTTT.

The V and J genes are TRBV4-1 and TRBJ2-1, with a tentative D call TRBD2 (6 bases). The CDR3 sequence is 16 residues long. Trimming stripped 0 bases from V and 4 bases from J, with 13 bases between. Germline V gives CDR1 MGHRA, CDR2 YSYEKL. The CDR3 loop is CASSQDLREAYNEQFF. In DNA, the CDR3 is TGCGCCAGCAGCCAAGATTTGAGGGAGGCTTACAATGAGCAGTTCTTC.

This rearrangement joins TRBV5-1 to TRBJ2-5; D perhaps matches TRBD1 (6 bases). The CDR3 totals 17 residues. Germline CDR1 reads SGHRS; CDR2 reads YFSETQ. Trimming removed 1 base at V and 1 base at J, with 17 bases between. In DNA, the CDR3 is TGCGCCAGCAGCTTGAGTTTGCGCAGGGGTTTCCAAGAGACCCAGTACTTC. Its translation: CASSLSLRRGFQETQYF.

The genes are TRBV27 and TRBJ2-7, with 14 positions matching TRBD2. The CDR3 covers 15 residues. The ends lost 3 bases at V and 3 bases at J; junction bases unmatched: 1. CDR1 and CDR2 (germline): MNHEY, SMNVEV (reference sequence). The CDR3 loop reads CASSLGTSGSYEQYF. In DNA form, the CDR3 reads TGTGCCAGCAGTTTGGGGACTAGCGGGAGCTACGAGCAGTACTTC.

This chain connects TRBV7-9 to TRBJ2-7; the match to TRBD1 covers 7 bases. Trimming took 3 bases from V and 2 from J; bases not matched to a gene: 10. CDR3 length: 16 amino acids. Germline loops: CDR1 SEHNR, CDR2 FQNEAQ (reference sequence). The CDR3, as DNA: TGTGCCAGCAGCTTCCCGACAGGGCCCGACGCCTACGAGCAGTACTTC. Residues: CASSFPTGPDAYEQYF.

The CDR3 DNA follows: TGTGCCAGCAGCTTAACGCAGACTAGCGGGAAAGCCTACGAGCAGTACTTC. Translation gives CASSLTQTSGKAYEQYF. This chain joins TRBV11-2 and TRBJ2-7; 11 bases line up with TRBD2. CDR3 length: 17 amino acids. V trimming: 2 bases; J trimming: 2 bases; junction bases outside the gene matches: 8. Germline V gene lookup returns CDR1 SGHAT and CDR2 FQNNGV.

This chain uses TRBV29-1 with TRBJ1-2, with TRBD1 as a possible D gene (5 bases). Germline CDR1 reads SQVTM; CDR2 reads ANQGSEA. The CDR3 is made up of 14 amino acids. Trimming took 6 bases from V and 0 from J, leaving 14 bases between them. The CDR3 nucleotides are TGCAGCGTGCTACAGGTGGCGGCTAACTATGGCTACACCTTC. Translated, it gives CSVLQVAANYGYTF.

The genes are TRBV5-5 and TRBJ1-6; no reliable D call. The germline V gene encodes CDR1 SGHKS and CDR2 YYEKEE (reference sequence). The V and J ends lost 4 bases and 14 bases respectively, with 22 bases between them. The CDR3 extends over 15 amino acids. In nucleotides, the CDR3 is TGTGCCAGCAGCCTGGGGAACAGCCTATTTGGTGCCCTCCACTTT. Translating it yields CASSLGNSLFGALHF.

The CDR3 region has the DNA TGTGCCAGCAGCACAGACCTCAATTCACCCCTCCACTTT. Translating it yields CASSTDLNSPLHF. This chain uses TRBV6-5 with TRBJ1-6; D unclear. Germline loops: CDR1 MNHEY, CDR2 SVGAGI. Deletions cut 6 bases from V and 7 bases from J, with 10 bases between. The CDR3 length is 13 residues.

Its frequency marks this clone as medium-sized. The gene calls are TRBV6-4 and TRBJ2-1; 8 bases line up with TRBD2. The CDR3 length is 17 residues. Germline V gene sequence: CDR1 MRHNA, CDR2 SNTAGT. The V gene end was trimmed by 2 bases and the J gene end by 2 bases; junction bases not matched to a gene: 8. CDR3 DNA: TGTGCCAGCAGTGACGGAGCGGGGGCGGGTCCCTACAATGAGCAGTTCTTC. This sequence encodes CASSDGAGAGPYNEQFF.